This T cell receptor beta chain was documented in a study of OX40 agonist ivuxolimab in advanced cancers. Across the whole study: There were three patients with partial responses, one having hepatocellular carcinoma and two cutaneous melanoma. Findings of the study overall: Average numbers of expanded clones were greater in CD8+ T cells than in CD4+. Determination of antigen specificity was not performed for the expanded peripheral T cells.

As for this clone: Its specificity is not known.

Blood samples were obtained at baseline, cycle 4 day 1, and cycle 7 day 1. The method was immunoSEQ multiplex PCR; TCRdb's version includes in-frame clones alone and lacks a portion of them. The sample contains about 83,000 clones, about 85% of which appear only once. The CDR3 runs to 16 residues. V shed 2 bases and J shed 1 base, with 16 bases lying between them. CDR1 and CDR2 from the germline V gene are SGHKS and YYEKEE (reference sequence). The clonotype originates from an adult with an advanced solid tumor such as melanoma, head and neck, liver or kidney cancer. V gene TRBV5-5 combines with J gene TRBJ2-7, with D possibly TRBD1 on 6 matching bases. The sample in question was CD4+ or CD8+ T cells sorted from blood, obtained in a trial of the OX40 agonist ivuxolimab. CDR3 residues: CASSLTDRGDSYEQYF. CDR3 sequence (DNA): TGTGCCAGCAGCTTAACGGACAGAGGGGATTCCTACGAGCAGTACTTC.